This T cell receptor beta chain was found in a study of cytomegalovirus exposure and HLA in healthy donors. As to this clone: Its specificity is not known.

A multiplex PCR was run with 60 Vbeta primers and 13 Jbeta primers. TCRdb's table, derived via immunoSEQ multiplex PCR, lists solely in-frame clones and lacks some. The data hold some 66,000 clones, with about 79% observed a single time. This CDR3 region has 13 residues. Germline loops: CDR1 SEHNR, CDR2 FQNEAQ (reference sequence). V was clipped by 5 bases and J by 0 bases, with 8 bases between them. Overall study results and limits: There were a few CMV-associated chains whose specificity for CMV antigens was confirmed in vitro. V- and J-gene trimming of TCR beta was linked (in a later analysis) to a missense DCLRE1C variant. The study flagged some 170 TCR beta chains as cytomegalovirus-associated.

This clonotype was sampled from a man in his fifties or sixties in good health and CMV-seropositive. V usage is TRBV7-9 and J usage is TRBJ2-7; no reliable D call. The sequencing sample was made of PBMCs. The CDR3 loop is CASSPGISYEQYF. The CDR3 bases are TGTGCCAGCAGCCCAGGAATCTCCTACGAGCAGTACTTC.